This passage covers 23 T cell receptor beta chains from one sample sequenced in a study of T cells in Graves' hyperthyroidism and ophthalmopathy (dated by TCRdb to between 2017 and 2020). The library was prepared using multiplex PCR. The sample was run on an Illumina HiSeq 2000. Amplification of TCR beta CDR3 regions was carried out from RNA transcripts. The first round of RT-PCR for the TCR CDR3 was performed with the HTBI primer set and the Qiagen OneStep RT-PCR kit. The public reads were reanalyzed by TCRdb: fastp trimming at Q25, MiXCR alignment, in-frame beta chains only. Every entry covers one CDR3 protein and lists the most common genes and DNA from its rows. The sample contains about 640,000 distinct CDR3 sequences, 20% to 25% of them found a single time. Of the sample, 34% is held by the ten largest clones. Material: blood. These receptor sequences come from a man between 25 and 39 years old with Graves' ophthalmopathy.

This clonotype was found many times. The chain combines TRBV5-1 with TRBJ1-2; no definite D call. Trimming left V 6 bases short and J 2 bases short, with 8 bases between. CDR3 length equals 12 residues. CDR1 and CDR2 (germline): SGHRS, YFSETQ. CDR3 residues: CASNDGNYGYTF. The CDR3 nucleotides are TGCGCCAGCAACGACGGAAACTATGGCTACACCTTC.

This clonotype was observed at least ten times. The chain joins TRBV6-6 to TRBJ1-1; D is unclear. V gave up 2 bases and J gave up 8 bases, with 6 bases separating them. CDR3 length: 11 residues. Looked up from germline, CDR1 is MNHNY and CDR2 is SVGAGI (reference sequence). CDR3 in DNA: TGTGCCAGCAGTTACCAGAAGGAAGCTTTCTTT. Translating gives CASSYQKEAFF.

This chain uses TRBV6-1 with TRBJ1-1; the D is unclear. Germline V gene data show CDR1 as MNHNS and CDR2 as SASEGT. V was cut by 8 bases and J by 2 bases, with 9 bases left in between. The CDR3 runs 12 residues. CDR3 bases: TGTGCCAGCTATAGGGCAAACACTGAAGCTTTCTTT. This gives the protein CASYRANTEAFF.

This clonotype appeared a few times. One end of the junction is discordant with germline, which a read error may explain. J is TRBJ2-1 and V is TRBV20-1; D remains ambiguous. The CDR3 spans 16 residues. Per germline, CDR1 DFQATT and CDR2 SNEGSKA (reference sequence). Here the CDR3 reads CSASVSAITTYNGQFF. The CDR3 DNA follows: TGCAGTGCTTCGGTTTCTGCCATCACTACCTACAATGGGCAGTTCTTC.

In this sample, this clonotype turned up many times. The chain links TRBV3-1 to TRBJ1-2; D uncertain. This CDR3 region has 12 residues. V shed 1 base and J shed 5 bases, with 5 bases lying between them. Germline CDR1 reads LGHDT; CDR2 reads YNNKEL (reference sequence). DNA of the CDR3: TGTGCCAGCAGCCAAGCTGAGTATGGCTACACCTTC. Translation gives CASSQAEYGYTF.

This clonotype came up a few times. The J gene is TRBJ1-4, the V gene TRBV27; D call uncertain. V was cut by 5 bases and J by 2 bases, with 9 bases left in between. Germline lookup yields CDR1 MNHEY and CDR2 SMNVEV (reference sequence). The CDR3 consists of 14 residues. For the CDR3, the DNA is TGTGCCAGCAGTCCTCGACGGACTAATGAAAAACTGTTTTTT. Its protein is CASSPRRTNEKLFF.

This clonotype was seen at least ten times. The chain recombines TRBV7-2 with TRBJ1-2; 7 nucleotides agree with TRBD1. The CDR3 covers 16 residues. The germline gives CDR1 SGHTA, CDR2 FQGNSA. V lost 4 bases to trimming and J lost 4 bases; unmatched junction nucleotides: 12. CDR3: CASSSSQGRGVYGYTF. CDR3 DNA: TGTGCCAGCAGCTCCTCACAGGGGCGCGGTGTCTATGGCTACACCTTC.

Only a few counts were recorded for this clonotype. The V gene is TRBV5-1, the J gene TRBJ2-7; D is ambiguous. V gave up 0 bases and J gave up 4 bases, with 8 bases separating them. Germline lookup yields CDR1 SGHRS and CDR2 YFSETQ. The length of the CDR3 is 13 residues. The CDR3 region has the DNA TGCGCCAGCAGCTTGGGAGATGCGTACGAGCAGTACTTC. Amino acid sequence: CASSLGDAYEQYF.

In its sample, this clonotype was seen many times. The chain combines TRBV6-1 with TRBJ2-7, with a weak D call TRBD1 (5 bases). V was pared by 3 bases and J by 2 bases, with 8 bases between. CDR1 MNHNS and CDR2 SASEGT come from the germline V gene. CDR3 length: 13 residues. The CDR3 bases are TGTGCCAGCAGTGACCAGGGCGCCTACGAGCAGTACTTC. It codes for CASSDQGAYEQYF.

In its sample, this clonotype was seen many times. V usage is TRBV28 and J usage is TRBJ2-7, with a tentative D call TRBD1 (6 bases). Trimming shortened V by 6 bases and J by 2 bases, and 11 bases separated the two germline ends. The germline V gene encodes CDR1 MDHEN and CDR2 SYDVKM. This CDR3 region has 13 residues. CDR3 coding DNA: TGTGCCAGCAGAGGGGGAGTGACCTACGAGCAGTACTTC. Its translation is CASRGGVTYEQYF. The variable domain in full, completed from reference TRBV28 and TRBJ2-7, reads DVKVTQSSRYLVKRTGEKVFLECVQDMDHENMFWYRQDPGLGLRLIYFSYDVKMKEKGDIPEGYSVSREKKERFSLILESASTNQTSMYLCASRGGVTYEQYFGPGTRLTVT.

This clonotype occurred a few times. The chain recombines TRBV6-1 with TRBJ2-3; no firm D call. The V gene's germline CDR1 is MNHNS and CDR2 SASEGT. Trimming took off 6 bases at V and 2 bases at J, with 12 bases between the two ends. The CDR3 length is 14 residues. In DNA form, the CDR3 reads TGTGCCAGCAGACGCGCGCCGATCACAGATACGCAGTATTTT. It encodes CASRRAPITDTQYF.

This clonotype was picked up one time. The rearrangement links TRBV25-1 to TRBJ2-7; D is possibly TRBD2 (5 bases). The germline gives CDR1 MGHDK, CDR2 SYGVNS. The CDR3 runs to 11 residues. V lost 8 bases and J 7 bases, leaving 12 bases between the germline ends. The DNA for the CDR3 is TGTGCCAGCGGGAGAGGGATGGAGCAGTACTTC. It translates to CASGRGMEQYF.

The chain carries TRBV9 and TRBJ2-3; TRBD1 is a possible D gene (6 bases). V was pared by 3 bases and J by 1 base, with 15 bases between. Germline CDR1 reads SGDLS; CDR2 reads YYNGEE. This CDR3 contains 16 residues. In DNA, the CDR3 is TGTGCCAGCAGCGCTGGGACACCTTGGGGCACAGATACGCAGTATTTT. Protein product: CASSAGTPWGTDTQYF.

This sequence joins TRBV4-1 and TRBJ1-1; D is perhaps TRBD1 (6 bases). CDR1 is MGHRA and CDR2 is YSYEKL in the germline V gene. Trimming took off 2 bases at V and 6 bases at J, with 19 bases between the two ends. The CDR3 has 16 residues. The chain's CDR3 is CASSQQMGGGIPEAFF. The CDR3 DNA reads TGCGCCAGCAGCCAACAGATGGGGGGCGGAATCCCTGAAGCTTTCTTT.

This clonotype was seen repeatedly, ten times or more. The V and J genes are TRBV7-2 and TRBJ2-2; D not certain. The CDR3 sequence is 13 residues long. V was trimmed by 5 bases and J by 4 bases, leaving 8 bases between them. The germline CDR1 and CDR2 sequences are SGHTA and FQGNSA. CDR3 DNA: TGTGCCAGCAGCGGTAGTGTCACCGGGGAGCTGTTTTTT. Translating it yields CASSGSVTGELFF.

This clonotype was detected many times. The chain has TRBV11-2 and TRBJ2-7, with 9 bases fitting TRBD1. Germline loops: CDR1 SGHAT, CDR2 FQNNGV. V dropped 5 bases and J dropped 4; count of bases not matched to a gene: 6. This CDR3 is built from 14 residues. The CDR3 protein is CASSENRGRYEQYF. The CDR3 coding sequence is TGTGCCAGCAGCGAAAACAGGGGGCGGTACGAGCAGTACTTC.

V and J are TRBV18 and TRBJ2-1; 11 nucleotides agree with TRBD2. The J segment lost 9 bases and the V segment lost 3 bases, leaving 10 bases of the junction unmatched. The CDR3 is 16 amino acids. CDR1 KGHSH and CDR2 LQKENI come from the germline V gene. The CDR3 here is CASSPSTSGSQGEQFF. CDR3 bases: TGTGCCAGCTCACCGAGCACTAGCGGGAGCCAGGGTGAGCAGTTCTTC.

This clonotype came up many times. The chain carries TRBV2 and TRBJ1-5; D is perhaps TRBD1 (6 bases). This CDR3 has 14 amino acids. The germline V gene encodes CDR1 SNHLY and CDR2 FYNNEI. V was shortened by 4 bases and J by 6 bases, with 13 bases between the two germline ends. The CDR3 region has the DNA TGTGCCAGCAGTGGCCGGGGGGGCGGTCAGCCCCAGCATTTT. Protein: CASSGRGGGQPQHF.

This rearrangement joins TRBV20-1 to TRBJ2-7; TRBD2 matches at 12 bases. The CDR3 has 15 residues. Germline V gene sequence: CDR1 DFQATT, CDR2 SNEGSKA (reference sequence). V lost 2 bases and J lost 0; bases outside the gene matches: 2. As DNA, the CDR3 is TGCAGTGCTAGACCTAGCGGGAGGGACTCCTACGAGCAGTACTTC. Translating gives CSARPSGRDSYEQYF.

The V and J genes are TRBV30 and TRBJ1-2; TRBD1 matches 8 bases. The CDR3 is 15 amino acids. V shed 1 base, J shed 4 bases, and the junction held 8 bases outside the gene matches. Germline values: CDR1 GTSNPN, CDR2 SVGIG (reference sequence). CDR3 in DNA: TGTGCCTGGAGTGCACAGGGGGGCCAAGGCTATGGCTACACCTTC. Protein: CAWSAQGGQGYGYTF.

This clonotype was counted many times. The chain carries TRBV30 and TRBJ1-5; tentatively, D is TRBD1 (5 bases). Germline values: CDR1 GTSNPN, CDR2 SVGIG (reference sequence). This CDR3 contains 14 residues. Trimming stripped 0 bases from V and 9 bases from J, with 15 bases between. CDR3 loop: CAWSVVQGKGPQHF. The CDR3 DNA follows: TGTGCCTGGAGTGTTGTCCAGGGCAAGGGGCCCCAGCATTTT.

The CDR3 nucleotides read TGTGCCAGTAGCGAAGCCAGGGGGCTTAACAATGAGCAGTTCTTC. It specifies CASSEARGLNNEQFF. V and J are TRBV19 and TRBJ2-1; TRBD1 aligns across 8 bases. This CDR3 region has 15 residues. The V and J ends lost 6 bases and 5 bases, in that order; junction bases with no gene match: 9. The germline V gene has CDR1 LNHDA and CDR2 SQIVND (reference sequence).

Note on this clonotype: This may stem from a read error, because a much larger clone lies one nucleotide away. The V call is TRBV30, the J call TRBJ1-1; tentative D call: TRBD1 (5 bases). CDR3 size: 13 residues. Trimming cost V 4 bases and J 0 bases, with 9 bases left between them. Germline CDR1 and CDR2: GTSNPN and SVGIG (reference sequence). CDR3 in amino acids: CAWIQGMNTEAFF. CDR3 in DNA: TGTGCCTGGATCCAGGGAATGAACACTGAAGCTTTCTTT.